The 6 T cell receptor beta chains below all came from one sample that was sequenced in a study of OX40 agonist ivuxolimab in advanced cancers. Some clones are missing from TCRdb's copy, which holds only in-frame ones; the method was immunoSEQ multiplex PCR. The repertoire holds over 70,000 clones, with around 86% as singletons. The sample was CD4+ or CD8+ T cells sorted from blood, taken in a trial of the OX40 agonist ivuxolimab. Receptors originate from an adult with an advanced solid tumor such as melanoma, head and neck, liver or kidney cancer.

The chain joins TRBV7-9 to TRBJ1-3; no definite D call. Trimming removed 0 bases at V and 3 bases at J, with 6 bases between. CDR3 length: 14 amino acids. Germline V gene sequence: CDR1 SEHNR, CDR2 FQNEAQ (reference sequence). The CDR3 loop reads CASSLAGSGNTIYF. In DNA, the CDR3 is TGTGCCAGCAGCTTAGCAGGGAGTGGAAACACCATATATTTT. The full variable domain, with the rest looked up from reference TRBV7-9 and TRBJ1-3, is DTGVSQNPRHKITKRGQNVTFRCDPISEHNRLYWYRQTLGQGPEFLTYFQNEAQLEKSRLLSDRFSAERPKGSFSTLEIQRTEQGDSAMYLCASSLAGSGNTIYFGEGSWLTVV.

This rearrangement joins TRBV7-2 to TRBJ2-7, with a weak D call TRBD1 (6 bases). Trimming took 1 base from V and 6 from J, leaving 13 bases between them. The length of the CDR3 is 14 residues. Germline V gene data show CDR1 as SGHTA and CDR2 as FQGNSA. This CDR3 reads CASSLDPGQSEQYF. CDR3 DNA sequence: TGTGCCAGCAGCTTAGACCCTGGACAGAGCGAGCAGTACTTC.

The chain couples TRBV6-1 to TRBJ2-2; TRBD2 matches at 7 bases. The trim removed 9 bases at V and 2 bases at J, leaving 9 bases unmatched. CDR1 is MNHNS, CDR2 SASEGT, per germline. This CDR3 has 15 residues. CDR3 protein: CARAGEGFNTGELFF. The CDR3 DNA reads as TGTGCCAGGGCGGGGGAGGGCTTTAACACCGGGGAGCTGTTTTTT.

The V and J genes are TRBV7-2 and TRBJ1-6, with TRBD1 identical over 7 bases. Unmatched junction bases numbered 6, after V lost 0 bases and J lost 10 bases. The V gene's germline CDR1 is SGHTA and CDR2 FQGNSA. The CDR3 extends over 15 amino acids. The chain's CDR3 is CASSLAGGVGSPLHF. The CDR3 region has the DNA TGTGCCAGCAGCTTAGCAGGGGGCGTTGGATCACCCCTCCACTTT.

This rearrangement joins TRBV5-1 to TRBJ2-3, with D tentatively TRBD1 (6 bases). Trimming removed 3 bases from V and 4 bases from J, with 18 bases in between. Germline lookup yields CDR1 SGHRS and CDR2 YFSETQ. The CDR3 extends over 16 amino acids. CDR3 bases: TGCGCCAGCAGCTCCTTGACAGGCCAATCTTCAGATACGCAGTATTTT. The encoded protein is CASSSLTGQSSDTQYF.

The chain links TRBV7-2 to TRBJ2-7, with TRBD2 identical over 11 bases. Germline V lookup: CDR1 SGHTA, CDR2 FQGNSA. V gave up 4 bases and J gave up 4 bases; unmatched junction bases: 6. This CDR3 is built from 15 residues. CDR3 nucleotides: TGTGCCAGCAGCTCTAGCGGGGGGCCTCAGTACGAGCAGTACTTC. Translation gives CASSSSGGPQYEQYF.